This T cell receptor (beta chain) originates from a study of cytomegalovirus exposure and HLA in healthy donors. The study ran its PCR with 60 Vbeta and 13 Jbeta primers. Measured with immunoSEQ multiplex PCR; TCRdb has only the in-frame clones, and not every one. The table shows some 220,000 clones, with 70% to 80% occurring only once. Trimming cost V 2 bases and J 0 bases, with 16 bases left between them. There are 17 residues in the CDR3. Germline values: CDR1 GTSNPN, CDR2 SVGIG (reference sequence). Source material: PBMCs. This clonotype was obtained from a woman aged 55-69 years in good health and CMV-seropositive. The V gene is TRBV30, the J gene TRBJ2-2; tentative D call: TRBD1 (7 bases). CDR3 sequence reads: CAWSILGGTANTGELFF. Written as DNA, the CDR3 is TGTGCCTGGAGTATACTAGGCGGGACAGCGAACACCGGGGAGCTGTTTTTT.